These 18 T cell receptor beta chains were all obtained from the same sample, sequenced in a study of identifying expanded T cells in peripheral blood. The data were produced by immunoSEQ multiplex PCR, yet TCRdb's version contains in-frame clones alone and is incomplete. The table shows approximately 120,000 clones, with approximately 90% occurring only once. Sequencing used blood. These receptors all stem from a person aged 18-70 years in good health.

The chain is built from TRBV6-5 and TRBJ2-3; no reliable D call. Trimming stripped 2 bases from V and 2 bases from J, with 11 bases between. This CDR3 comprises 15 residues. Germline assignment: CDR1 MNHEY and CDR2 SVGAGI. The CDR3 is CASSYRSAYTDTQYF. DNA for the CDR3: TGTGCCAGCAGTTACCGGTCAGCGTACACAGATACGCAGTATTTT.

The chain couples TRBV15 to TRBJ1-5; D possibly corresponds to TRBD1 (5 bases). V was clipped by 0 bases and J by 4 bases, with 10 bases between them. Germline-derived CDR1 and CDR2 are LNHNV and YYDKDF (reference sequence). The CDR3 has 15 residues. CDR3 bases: TGTGCCACCAGCAGAGATGTGGGGGGTAATCAGCCCCAGCATTTT. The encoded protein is CATSRDVGGNQPQHF.

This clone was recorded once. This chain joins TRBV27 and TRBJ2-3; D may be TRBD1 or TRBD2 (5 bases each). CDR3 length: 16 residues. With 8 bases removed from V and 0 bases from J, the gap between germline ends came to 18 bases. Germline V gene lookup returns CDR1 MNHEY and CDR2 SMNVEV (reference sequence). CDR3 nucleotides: TGTGCCAGCTCCCGGGACCCTCTTTCTAGCACAGATACGCAGTATTTT. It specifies CASSRDPLSSTDTQYF.

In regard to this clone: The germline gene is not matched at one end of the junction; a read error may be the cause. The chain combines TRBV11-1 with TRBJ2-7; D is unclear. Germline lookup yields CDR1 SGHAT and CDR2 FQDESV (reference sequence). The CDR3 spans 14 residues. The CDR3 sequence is CTSSLSLGAYEQYF. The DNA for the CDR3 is TGTACCAGCAGCCTAAGCCTGGGTGCCTACGAGCAGTACTTC.

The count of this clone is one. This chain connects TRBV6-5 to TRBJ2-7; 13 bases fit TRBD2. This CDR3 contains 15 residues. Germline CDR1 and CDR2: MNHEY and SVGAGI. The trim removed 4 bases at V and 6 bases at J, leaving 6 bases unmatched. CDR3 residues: CASSSGTSGVGEQYF. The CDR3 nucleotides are TGTGCCAGCAGTTCAGGGACTAGCGGGGTAGGCGAGCAGTACTTC.

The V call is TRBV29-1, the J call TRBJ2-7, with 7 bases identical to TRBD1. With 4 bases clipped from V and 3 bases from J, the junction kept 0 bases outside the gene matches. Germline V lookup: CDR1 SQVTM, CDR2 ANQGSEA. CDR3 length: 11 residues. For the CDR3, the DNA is TGCAGCGTTGGGACAGGCTACGAGCAGTACTTC. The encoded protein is CSVGTGYEQYF.

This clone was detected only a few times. The CDR3 loop is CASSTNSGRSNYGYTF. The CDR3, as DNA: TGTGCCAGCAGTACGAATTCAGGGAGGAGTAACTATGGCTACACCTTC. V usage is TRBV2 and J usage is TRBJ1-2; D possibly corresponds to TRBD1 (5 bases). Trimming cost V 5 bases and J 1 base, with 17 bases left between them. The CDR3 extends over 16 amino acids. Germline V lookup: CDR1 SNHLY, CDR2 FYNNEI.

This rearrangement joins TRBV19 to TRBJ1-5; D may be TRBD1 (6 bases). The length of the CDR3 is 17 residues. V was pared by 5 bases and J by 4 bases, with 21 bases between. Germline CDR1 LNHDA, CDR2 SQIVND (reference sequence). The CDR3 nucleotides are TGTGCCAGTAGTGTCGGAACAGGGAATATAGCAAATCAGCCCCAGCATTTT. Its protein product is CASSVGTGNIANQPQHF.

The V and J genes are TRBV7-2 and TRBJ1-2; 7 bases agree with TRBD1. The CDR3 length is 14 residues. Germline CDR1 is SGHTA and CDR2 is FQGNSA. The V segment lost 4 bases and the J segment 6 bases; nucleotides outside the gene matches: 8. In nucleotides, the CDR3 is TGTGCCAGCAGCTCCTTTTGGCAGGGGGATGGCTACACCTTC. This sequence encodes CASSSFWQGDGYTF. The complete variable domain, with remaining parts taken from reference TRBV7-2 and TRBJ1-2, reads GAGVSQSPSNKVTEKGKDVELRCDPISGHTALYWYRQSLGQGLEFLIYFQGNSAPDKSGLPSDRFSAERTGGSVSTLTIQRTQQEDSAVYLCASSSFWQGDGYTFGSGTRLTVV.

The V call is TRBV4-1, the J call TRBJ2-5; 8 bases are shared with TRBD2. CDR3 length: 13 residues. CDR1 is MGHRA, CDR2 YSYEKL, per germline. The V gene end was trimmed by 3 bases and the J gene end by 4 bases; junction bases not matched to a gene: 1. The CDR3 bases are TGCGCCAGCAGCCAGAGCGGGAGAGAGACCCAGTACTTC. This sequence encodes CASSQSGRETQYF.

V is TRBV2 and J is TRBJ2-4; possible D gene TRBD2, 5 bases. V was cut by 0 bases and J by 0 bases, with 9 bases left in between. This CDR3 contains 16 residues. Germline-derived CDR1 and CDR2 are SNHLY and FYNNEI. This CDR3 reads CASSEALGLAKNIQYF. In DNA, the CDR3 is TGTGCCAGCAGTGAAGCCCTAGGACTAGCCAAAAACATTCAGTACTTC.

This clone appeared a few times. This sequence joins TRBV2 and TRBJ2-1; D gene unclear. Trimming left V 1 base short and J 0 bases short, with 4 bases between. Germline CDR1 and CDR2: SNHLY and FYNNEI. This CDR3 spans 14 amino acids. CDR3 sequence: CASSEGSSYNEQFF. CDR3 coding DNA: TGTGCCAGCAGTGAAGGGAGCTCCTACAATGAGCAGTTCTTC. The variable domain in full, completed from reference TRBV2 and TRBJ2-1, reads EPEVTQTPSHQVTQMGQEVILRCVPISNHLYFYWYRQILGQKVEFLVSFYNNEISEKSEIFDDQFSVERPDGSNFTLKIRSTKLEDSAMYFCASSEGSSYNEQFFGPGTRLTVL.

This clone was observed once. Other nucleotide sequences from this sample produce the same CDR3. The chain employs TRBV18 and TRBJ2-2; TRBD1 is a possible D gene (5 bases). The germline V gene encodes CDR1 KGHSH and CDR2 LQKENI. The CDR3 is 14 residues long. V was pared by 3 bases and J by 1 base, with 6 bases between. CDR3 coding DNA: TGTGCCAGCTCACCCGGACAGAACACCGGGGAGCTGTTTTTT. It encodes CASSPGQNTGELFF.

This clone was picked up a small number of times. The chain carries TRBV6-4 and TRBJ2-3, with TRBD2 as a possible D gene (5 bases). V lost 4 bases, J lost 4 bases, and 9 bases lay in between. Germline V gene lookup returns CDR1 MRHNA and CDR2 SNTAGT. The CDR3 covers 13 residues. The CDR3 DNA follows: TGTGCCAGCAGTGGGGAGTCGGCAGATACGCAGTATTTT. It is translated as CASSGESADTQYF.

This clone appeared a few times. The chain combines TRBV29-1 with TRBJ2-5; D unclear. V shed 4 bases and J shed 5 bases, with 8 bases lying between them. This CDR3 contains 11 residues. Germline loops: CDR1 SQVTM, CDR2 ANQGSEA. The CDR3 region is CSVGYGETQYF. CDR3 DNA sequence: TGCAGCGTTGGATATGGGGAGACCCAGTACTTC.

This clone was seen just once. CDR3 sequence: CASSLLGRPDTQYF. The DNA for the CDR3 is TGTGCCAGCAGCCTCCTTGGGCGCCCAGATACGCAGTATTTT. The V call is TRBV7-8, the J call TRBJ2-3, with D unresolved. CDR1 SGHVS and CDR2 FQNEAQ come from the germline V gene. The CDR3 is 14 amino acids. V lost 5 bases and J 4 bases, leaving 13 bases between the germline ends.

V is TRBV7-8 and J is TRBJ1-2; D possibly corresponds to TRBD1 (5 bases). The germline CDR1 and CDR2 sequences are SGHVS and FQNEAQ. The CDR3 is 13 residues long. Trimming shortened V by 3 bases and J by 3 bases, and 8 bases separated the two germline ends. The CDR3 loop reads CASSLGGDYGYTF. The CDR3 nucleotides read TGTGCCAGCAGCTTGGGGGGGGACTATGGCTACACCTTC.

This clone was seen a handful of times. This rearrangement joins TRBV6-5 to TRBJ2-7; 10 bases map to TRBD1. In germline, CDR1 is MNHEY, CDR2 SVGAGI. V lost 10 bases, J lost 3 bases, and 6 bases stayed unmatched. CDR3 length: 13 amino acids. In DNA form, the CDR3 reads TGTGCCAAGGGGACAGGGGCTCTCTACGAGCAGTACTTC. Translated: CAKGTGALYEQYF.